Each of the 13 T cell receptor beta chains below was sequenced from the same sample in a study of graft-versus-host responses after intestinal transplantation. Clones were sequenced by immunoSEQ multiplex PCR, and TCRdb holds only the in-frame ones, with some missing. The sample consists of around 29,000 clones, about 92% of them appearing once. The sequenced sample was PBMCs, obtained about ten weeks after intestinal transplant. These receptors originate from a human patient who received an intestinal transplant, so some T cells may come from the graft donor.

This clone was seen once. The chain carries TRBV7-8 and TRBJ2-7, with TRBD2 matching over 7 bases. The ends lost 0 bases at V and 3 bases at J; junction bases unmatched: 5. The germline CDR1 and CDR2 sequences are SGHVS and FQNEAQ. CDR3 length equals 15 residues. CDR3 in DNA: TGTGCCAGCAGCTTAGCAAGGACTAGAAACTACGAGCAGTACTTC. This translates into CASSLARTRNYEQYF.

V is TRBV7-6 and J is TRBJ2-3, with 9 bases fitting TRBD2. Germline V gene data show CDR1 as SGHVS and CDR2 as FNYEAQ. The CDR3 is 15 amino acids. V gave up 2 bases and J gave up 4 bases; unmatched junction bases: 4. The chain's CDR3 is CASSLRGLASDTQYF. In nucleotides, the CDR3 is TGTGCCAGCAGCTTAAGGGGACTAGCCTCAGATACGCAGTATTTT.

The chain is built from TRBV30 and TRBJ2-5; no reliable D call. Germline CDR1 GTSNPN, CDR2 SVGIG (reference sequence). This CDR3 has 12 residues. Trimming cost V 0 bases and J 3 bases, with 5 bases left between them. This CDR3 reads CAWSVREETQYF. Here the CDR3 DNA reads TGTGCCTGGAGTGTTAGGGAAGAGACCCAGTACTTC.

This chain joins TRBV6-5 and TRBJ2-7; the match to TRBD1 covers 9 bases. Germline CDR1 reads MNHEY; CDR2 reads SVGAGI. This CDR3 has 16 residues. The ends lost 4 bases at V and 3 bases at J; junction bases unmatched: 10. The CDR3 DNA is TGTGCCAGCAGTTCGAGAACCGGGACAGGGTTCTACGAGCAGTACTTC. It translates to CASSSRTGTGFYEQYF.

For this clone: The same CDR3 can be traced to other DNA sequences in this sample. The chain is built from TRBV4-1 and TRBJ2-7; 7 bases match TRBD1. The V segment lost 4 bases and the J segment 6 bases; nucleotides outside the gene matches: 3. Germline values: CDR1 MGHRA, CDR2 YSYEKL. CDR3 size: 12 residues. The CDR3 bases are TGCGCCAGCAGCCTTCGACAGGGCGAGCAGTACTTC. It is translated as CASSLRQGEQYF.

The CDR3 here is CASSFGSPYEQYF. DNA of the CDR3: TGTGCCAGCAGTTTCGGGAGCCCCTACGAGCAGTACTTC. The genes are TRBV28 and TRBJ2-7, with a tentative D call TRBD2 (6 bases). CDR1 is MDHEN, CDR2 SYDVKM, per germline. Trimming took 3 bases from V and 2 from J, leaving 8 bases between them. There are 13 residues in the CDR3.

The genes are TRBV5-8 and TRBJ2-5, with unresolved D. Germline V gene lookup returns CDR1 SGHTS and CDR2 YDEGEE. The CDR3 sequence is 15 residues long. V lost 3 bases, J lost 2 bases, and 14 bases lay in between. The CDR3 coding sequence is TGTGCCAGCAGCTGGACCGGTGGAGTACAAGAGACCCAGTACTTC. Translating gives CASSWTGGVQETQYF.

The chain recombines TRBV20-1 with TRBJ1-2; the D is unclear. From germline, CDR1 is DFQATT and CDR2 SNEGSKA (reference sequence). The length of the CDR3 is 11 residues. The V gene lost 0 bases and the J gene lost 4 bases, with 3 bases spanning the gap. The CDR3, as DNA: TGCAGTGCTAGAGATCTCTATGGCTACACCTTC. Amino acid sequence: CSARDLYGYTF.

V is TRBV28 and J is TRBJ1-2; the D is unclear. Deletions cut 7 bases from V and 6 bases from J, with 6 bases between. Looked up from germline, CDR1 is MDHEN and CDR2 is SYDVKM. There are 10 residues in the CDR3. This chain's CDR3 is CASKRNGYTF. As DNA, the CDR3 is TGTGCCAGCAAAAGGAATGGCTACACCTTC.

This clone is a singleton in its sample. V is TRBV7-9 and J is TRBJ2-5; possibly TRBD2 for D (7 bases). The V end lost 1 base, the J end lost 2 bases, and 23 bases lay between the germline ends. In germline, CDR1 is SEHNR, CDR2 FQNEAQ (reference sequence). CDR3 size: 19 residues. The DNA for the CDR3 is TGTGCCAGCAGCTTAGGCCCCCCGGGGGGCCTACTCCGTCAAGAGACCCAGTACTTC. Protein sequence: CASSLGPPGGLLRQETQYF.

The chain carries TRBV27 and TRBJ2-1; D not resolved. The V end was cut by 2 bases, the J end by 8 bases, with 13 bases between. Germline V gives CDR1 MNHEY, CDR2 SMNVEV (reference sequence). This CDR3 contains 14 residues. Written as DNA, the CDR3 is TGTGCCAGCAGTTTAACCGGGTTTAAGGATGAGCAGTTCTTC. Encoded protein: CASSLTGFKDEQFF.

J is TRBJ1-3 and V is TRBV19; D gene unclear. This CDR3 contains 13 residues. Germline assignment: CDR1 LNHDA and CDR2 SQIVND (reference sequence). The V gene lost 4 bases and the J gene lost 8 bases, with 12 bases spanning the gap. The CDR3 loop is CASSSLHGDTIYF. CDR3 coding DNA: TGTGCCAGTAGTAGCCTACACGGTGACACCATATATTTT.

This clone showed up just a few times. The chain has TRBV30 and TRBJ2-7; D gene unclear. Trimming took off 2 bases at V and 5 bases at J, with 10 bases between the two ends. Germline CDR1 and CDR2: GTSNPN and SVGIG (reference sequence). CDR3 length equals 12 residues. CDR3 residues: CAWSPWGDEQYF. Here the CDR3 DNA reads TGTGCCTGGAGTCCATGGGGTGACGAGCAGTACTTC.